Here is one T cell receptor beta chain with its context. Antigen specificity is unknown. The source of the sample is a study of OX40 agonist ivuxolimab in advanced cancers. Measured with immunoSEQ multiplex PCR; TCRdb has only the in-frame clones, and not every one. Of roughly 92,000 clones in the sample, nearly 90% were seen once. Researchers took blood at baseline, on cycle 4 day 1, and on cycle 7 day 1. The CDR3 loop spans 12 amino acids. Germline V gives CDR1 SNHLY, CDR2 FYNNEI. Trimming shortened V by 4 bases and J by 12 bases, and 16 bases separated the two germline ends. Study observations and caveats: Expanded clones were, on average, more numerous in CD8+ T cells than in CD4+.

The chain is built from TRBV2 and TRBJ2-7, with D unclear. This sequence originates from an adult with an advanced solid tumor such as melanoma, head and neck, liver or kidney cancer. Sequenced material: CD4+ or CD8+ T cells sorted from blood, taken in a trial of the OX40 agonist ivuxolimab. CDR3 sequence (DNA): TGTGCCAGCAGTGCCCGACCAGGAAAAGGGTACTTC. It codes for CASSARPGKGYF.